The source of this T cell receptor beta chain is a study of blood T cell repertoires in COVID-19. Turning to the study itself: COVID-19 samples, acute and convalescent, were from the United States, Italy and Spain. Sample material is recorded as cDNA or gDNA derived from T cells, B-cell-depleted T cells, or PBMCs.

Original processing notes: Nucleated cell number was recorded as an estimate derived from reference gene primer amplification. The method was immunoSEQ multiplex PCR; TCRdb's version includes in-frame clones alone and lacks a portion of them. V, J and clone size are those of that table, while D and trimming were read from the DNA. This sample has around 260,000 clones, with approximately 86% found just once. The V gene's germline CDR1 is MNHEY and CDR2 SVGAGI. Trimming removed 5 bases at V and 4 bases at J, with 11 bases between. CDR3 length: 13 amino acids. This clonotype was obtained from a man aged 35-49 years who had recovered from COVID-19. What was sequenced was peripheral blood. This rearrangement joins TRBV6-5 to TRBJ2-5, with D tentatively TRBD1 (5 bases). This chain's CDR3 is CASSPLTVETQYF. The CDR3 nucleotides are TGTGCCAGCAGTCCGTTGACAGTAGAGACCCAGTACTTC.